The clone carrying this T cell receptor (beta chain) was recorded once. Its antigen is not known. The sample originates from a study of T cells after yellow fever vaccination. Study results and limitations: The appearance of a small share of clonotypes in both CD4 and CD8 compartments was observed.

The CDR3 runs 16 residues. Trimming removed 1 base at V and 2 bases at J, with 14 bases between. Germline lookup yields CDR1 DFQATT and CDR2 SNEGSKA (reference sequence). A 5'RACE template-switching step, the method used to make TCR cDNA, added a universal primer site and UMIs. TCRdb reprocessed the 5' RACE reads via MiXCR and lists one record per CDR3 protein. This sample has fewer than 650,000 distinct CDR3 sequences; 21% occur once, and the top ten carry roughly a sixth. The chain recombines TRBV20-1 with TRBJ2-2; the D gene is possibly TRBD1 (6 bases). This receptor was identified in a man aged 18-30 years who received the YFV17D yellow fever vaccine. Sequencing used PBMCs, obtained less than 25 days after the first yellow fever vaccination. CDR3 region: CSARANQGYNTGELFF. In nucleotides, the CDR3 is TGCAGTGCTAGAGCTAACCAGGGGTACAACACCGGGGAGCTGTTTTTT.